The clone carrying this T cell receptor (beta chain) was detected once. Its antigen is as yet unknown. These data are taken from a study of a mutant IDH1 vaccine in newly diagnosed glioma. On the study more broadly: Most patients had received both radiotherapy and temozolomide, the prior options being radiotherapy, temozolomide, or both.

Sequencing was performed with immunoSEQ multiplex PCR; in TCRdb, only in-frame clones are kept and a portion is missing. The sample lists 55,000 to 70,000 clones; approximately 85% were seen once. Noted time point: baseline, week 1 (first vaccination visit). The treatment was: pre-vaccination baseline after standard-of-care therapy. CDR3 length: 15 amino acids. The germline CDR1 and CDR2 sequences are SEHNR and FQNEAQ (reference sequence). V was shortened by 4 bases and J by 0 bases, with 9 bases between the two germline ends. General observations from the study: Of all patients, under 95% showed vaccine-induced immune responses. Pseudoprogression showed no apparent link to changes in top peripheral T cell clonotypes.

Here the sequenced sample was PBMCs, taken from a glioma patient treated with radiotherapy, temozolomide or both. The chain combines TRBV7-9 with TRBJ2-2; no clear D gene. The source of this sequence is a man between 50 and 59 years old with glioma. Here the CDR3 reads CASSSLHPNTGELFF. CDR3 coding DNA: TGTGCCAGCAGCTCTTTACACCCGAACACCGGGGAGCTGTTTTTT.